This TCR beta chain was identified during a study of blood T cell repertoires in COVID-19. About the study: The United States, Italy and Spain provided the acute and convalescent COVID-19 samples.

Looked up from germline, CDR1 is WNHNN and CDR2 is SYGVQD (reference sequence). The CDR3 has 16 amino acids. Unmatched junction bases numbered 10, after V lost 4 bases and J lost 5 bases. Original methodology: By means of reference gene primer amplification, nucleated cell counts were estimated. Libraries were prepared by immunoSEQ multiplex PCR; TCRdb keeps only in-frame clonotypes and omits some of them. D and trimming were read from the DNA, whereas the V and J calls and clone size are those reported in that table. This sample has approximately 260,000 clones, with 82% found just once. The sequenced sample was peripheral blood. This chain links TRBV10-1 with TRBJ2-5; 10 nucleotides agree with TRBD2. This receptor was taken from a woman of 80 years or more with active or convalescent COVID-19. DNA for the CDR3: TGCGCCAGCAGTGGACAGTTACTAGCGGGAAGGGAGACCCAGTACTTC. Translation gives CASSGQLLAGRETQYF.